Listed below are T cell receptor beta chains from one sample, sequenced in a study of blood T cell repertoires in COVID-19. Some clones are missing from TCRdb's copy, which holds only in-frame ones; the method was immunoSEQ multiplex PCR. This table holds 200,000 to 250,000 clones, roughly 84% found once. Sequences were obtained from peripheral blood. The receptors derive from a woman older than 75 with active or convalescent COVID-19. The conserved cysteine and the conserved F or W are not part of the CDR3 here. Fields, in order: D gene, J gene, V gene, CDR3 protein. A D gene is named only where the DNA matches it firmly.

D: TRBD1; J: TRBJ1-2; V: TRBV27; CDR3: ASSFRQGGRGYT
D: TRBD1; J: TRBJ1-2; V: TRBV2; CDR3: ASSPDQGQGYGYT
D: TRBD2; J: TRBJ2-3; V: TRBV14; CDR3: ASSAARGLFTDTQY
D: -; J: TRBJ2-7; V: TRBV6-5; CDR3: ASSVKGRGLGEQY
D: TRBD1; J: TRBJ2-3; V: TRBV25-1; CDR3: ASSEDRGPGDTQY
D: TRBD1; J: TRBJ2-5; V: TRBV11-3; CDR3: ASSLGTGRWKKYQETQY
D: TRBD1; J: TRBJ1-5; V: TRBV6-5; CDR3: ASSYGTGLNQPQH
D: -; J: TRBJ1-1; V: TRBV5-1; CDR3: ASSLDRPNTEAF
D: -; J: TRBJ1-1; V: TRBV30; CDR3: AWSRAGAEAF
D: TRBD1; J: TRBJ1-2; V: TRBV5-4; CDR3: ASSSGQSLANYGYT
D: -; J: TRBJ2-1; V: TRBV27; CDR3: ASRASAYNEQF
D: -; J: TRBJ2-7; V: TRBV7-3; CDR3: ASSLSGSSYEQY
D: TRBD1; J: TRBJ2-7; V: TRBV14; CDR3: ASSPTGTGPYEQY
D: -; J: TRBJ2-7; V: TRBV30; CDR3: AWRDTPYEQY
D: TRBD1; J: TRBJ1-2; V: TRBV19; CDR3: ASSRIGTGGFLGYT
D: TRBD2; J: TRBJ2-2; V: TRBV3-1/TRBV3-2; CDR3: ASRKRGRGGASAGELF
D: TRBD2; J: TRBJ2-7; V: TRBV7-2; CDR3: ASSKLGLYEQY
D: -; J: TRBJ2-5; V: TRBV20-1; CDR3: SASGRGQETQY
D: -; J: TRBJ2-1; V: TRBV3-1/TRBV3-2; CDR3: ASSRLRRLDSRAGQF
D: -; J: TRBJ2-2; V: TRBV30; CDR3: AWSVEGRGSGELF
D: TRBD2; J: TRBJ2-7; V: TRBV6-2/TRBV6-3; CDR3: ASSSGTSGYEQY
D: TRBD1; J: TRBJ2-3; V: TRBV4-2; CDR3: ASSQDVDRDTQY
D: TRBD2; J: TRBJ2-3; V: TRBV7-8; CDR3: ASSLRTSGGSTDTQY
D: TRBD1; J: TRBJ2-7; V: TRBV7-2; CDR3: ASSSGTGGWVTYEQY
D: TRBD2; J: TRBJ2-3; V: TRBV7-3; CDR3: ASSLGVDAGGSTDTQY
D: -; J: TRBJ2-1; V: TRBV24-1; CDR3: ATSDPQDREQF
D: TRBD2; J: TRBJ2-7; V: TRBV9; CDR3: ASKASGSYEQY
D: TRBD1; J: TRBJ1-5; V: TRBV19; CDR3: ASSRDSTRPQH
D: -; J: TRBJ2-7; V: TRBV14; CDR3: ASSYPRGSGYRLYEQY
D: TRBD1; J: TRBJ1-2; V: TRBV27; CDR3: ASSRSLGGANGYT
D: TRBD1; J: TRBJ2-2; V: TRBV18; CDR3: ASSNQGTGGKAGELF
D: -; J: TRBJ1-1; V: TRBV2; CDR3: GGGLMNTEAF
D: -; J: TRBJ2-5; V: TRBV12-5; CDR3: ASGFYSETQY
D: TRBD1; J: TRBJ2-7; V: TRBV7-9; CDR3: ASSPNRARTGSYEQY
D: -; J: TRBJ2-1; V: TRBV7-2; CDR3: ASSLERASEQF
D: -; J: TRBJ2-2; V: TRBV5-1; CDR3: ASSVKTGPTGELF
D: TRBD2; J: TRBJ2-5; V: TRBV4-3; CDR3: ASSQDPDGRARLATETQY
D: TRBD2; J: TRBJ2-5; V: TRBV5-1; CDR3: ASSPSTSGQETQY
D: -; J: TRBJ1-6; V: TRBV20-1; CDR3: SAHGNSPLH
D: -; J: TRBJ1-4; V: TRBV29-1; CDR3: SVGAGQTNEKLF
D: -; J: TRBJ1-1; V: TRBV20-1; CDR3: RADMNTEAF